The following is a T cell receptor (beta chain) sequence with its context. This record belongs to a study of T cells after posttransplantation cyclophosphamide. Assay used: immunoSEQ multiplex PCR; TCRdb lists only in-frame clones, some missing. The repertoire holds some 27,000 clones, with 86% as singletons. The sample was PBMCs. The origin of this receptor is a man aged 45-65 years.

This CDR3 is CASSRVAGAYNEQFF. The CDR3 DNA reads as TGCGCCAGCAGCCGAGTAGCGGGAGCTTATAATGAGCAGTTCTTC. The chain recombines TRBV4-1 with TRBJ2-1; 9 bases align to TRBD2. The length of the CDR3 is 15 residues. V shed 4 bases, J shed 7 bases, and the junction held 8 bases outside the gene matches. Germline loops: CDR1 MGHRA, CDR2 YSYEKL.